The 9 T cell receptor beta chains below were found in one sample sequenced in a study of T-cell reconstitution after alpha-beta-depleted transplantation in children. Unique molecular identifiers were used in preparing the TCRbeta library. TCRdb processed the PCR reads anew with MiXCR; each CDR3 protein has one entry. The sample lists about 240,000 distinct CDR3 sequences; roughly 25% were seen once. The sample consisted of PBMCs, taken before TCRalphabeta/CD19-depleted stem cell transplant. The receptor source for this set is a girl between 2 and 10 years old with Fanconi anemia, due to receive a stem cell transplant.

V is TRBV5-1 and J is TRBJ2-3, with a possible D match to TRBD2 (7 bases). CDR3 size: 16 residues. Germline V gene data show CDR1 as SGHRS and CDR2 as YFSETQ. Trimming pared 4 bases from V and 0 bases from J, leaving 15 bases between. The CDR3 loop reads CASSRGTLASTDTQYF. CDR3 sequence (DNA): TGCGCCAGCAGCCGCGGGACACTAGCGAGCACAGATACGCAGTATTTT. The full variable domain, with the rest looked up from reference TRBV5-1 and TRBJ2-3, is KAGVTQTPRYLIKTRGQQVTLSCSPISGHRSVSWYQQTPGQGLQFLFEYFSETQRNKGNFPGRFSGRQFSNSRSEMNVSTLELGDSALYLCASSRGTLASTDTQYFGPGTRLTVL.

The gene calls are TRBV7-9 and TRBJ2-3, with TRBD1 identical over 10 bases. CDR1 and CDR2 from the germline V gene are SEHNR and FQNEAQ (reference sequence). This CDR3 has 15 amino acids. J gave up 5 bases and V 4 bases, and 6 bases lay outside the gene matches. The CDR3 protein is CASSSTGGKRDTQYF. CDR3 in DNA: TGTGCCAGCAGCTCGACAGGGGGCAAAAGAGATACGCAGTATTTT.

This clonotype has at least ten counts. Here the CDR3 reads CASRNGGGGVNEQFF. As DNA, the CDR3 is TGTGCCAGCAGGAACGGGGGGGGAGGAGTCAATGAGCAGTTCTTC. The rearrangement joins TRBV6-1 to TRBJ2-1; 8 bases align to TRBD2. Germline trimming cut 6 bases from V and 6 bases from J; bases unmatched to any gene: 10. Germline CDR1 and CDR2: MNHNS and SASEGT. This CDR3 contains 15 residues.

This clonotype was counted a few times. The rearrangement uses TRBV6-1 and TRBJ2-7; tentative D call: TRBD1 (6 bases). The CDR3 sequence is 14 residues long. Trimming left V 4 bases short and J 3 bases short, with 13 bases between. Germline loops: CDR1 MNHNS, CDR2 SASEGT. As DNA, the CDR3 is TGTGCCAGCAGTGGGGACAATACGTACTACGAGCAGTACTTC. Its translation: CASSGDNTYYEQYF.

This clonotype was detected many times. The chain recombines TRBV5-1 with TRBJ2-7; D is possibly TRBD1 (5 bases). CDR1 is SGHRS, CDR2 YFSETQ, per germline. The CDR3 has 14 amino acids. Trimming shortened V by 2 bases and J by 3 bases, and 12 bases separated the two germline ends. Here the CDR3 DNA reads TGCGCCAGCAGCTTTTTGGACACCAGCTACGAGCAGTACTTC. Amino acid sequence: CASSFLDTSYEQYF.

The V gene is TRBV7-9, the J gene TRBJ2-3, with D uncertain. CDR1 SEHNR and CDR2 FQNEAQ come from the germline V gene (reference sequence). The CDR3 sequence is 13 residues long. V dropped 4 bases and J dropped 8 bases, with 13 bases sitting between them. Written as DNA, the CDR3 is TGTGCCAGCAGCTCCCTCCGGACGGGTACGCAGTATTTT. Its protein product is CASSSLRTGTQYF.

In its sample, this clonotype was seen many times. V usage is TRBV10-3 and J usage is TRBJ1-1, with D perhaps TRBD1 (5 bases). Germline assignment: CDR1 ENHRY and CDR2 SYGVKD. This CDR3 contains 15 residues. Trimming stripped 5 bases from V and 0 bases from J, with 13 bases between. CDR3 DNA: TGTGCCATCAGTCCCCTGGGACGGATGAACACTGAAGCTTTCTTT. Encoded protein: CAISPLGRMNTEAFF.

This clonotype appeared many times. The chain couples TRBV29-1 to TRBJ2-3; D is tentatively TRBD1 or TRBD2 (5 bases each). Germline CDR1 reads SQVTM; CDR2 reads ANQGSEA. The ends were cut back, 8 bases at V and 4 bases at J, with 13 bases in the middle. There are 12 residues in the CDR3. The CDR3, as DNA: TGCAGCTCCCGGGGCGGGTCAGATACGCAGTATTTT. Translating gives CSSRGGSDTQYF.

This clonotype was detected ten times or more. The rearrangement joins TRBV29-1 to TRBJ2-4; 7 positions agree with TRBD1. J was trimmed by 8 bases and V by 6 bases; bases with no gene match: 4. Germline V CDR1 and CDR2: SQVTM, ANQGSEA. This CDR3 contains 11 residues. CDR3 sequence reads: CSVPGQDIQYF. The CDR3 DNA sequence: TGCAGCGTACCAGGACAGGACATTCAGTACTTC.